These T cell receptor beta chains were read from a single sample in a study of T-cell memory formation after mild COVID-19. One entry per CDR3 protein results from TCRdb running MiXCR on the 5' RACE reads. The sample carries about 420,000 distinct CDR3 sequences, 20% to 30% recorded once. Input material: PBMCs or a T cell subset sorted from them (not recorded which). The receptors come from an adult woman who had mild COVID-19 (a few samples of this study predate the infection). Cell type and time point are not known. The CDR3 runs from the conserved cysteine through the conserved F or W. D genes are given only for firm matches. Not every row has a clone size; where given, it reads once, few, many or a size class.

TRBJ2-5,NA,NA,TRBV6-2/TRBV6-3,TGTGCCAGCAGTTCCTCGAGGGAAGAGACCCAGTACTTC,CASSSSREETQYF
TRBJ2-7,NA,NA,TRBV12-3/TRBV12-4,TGTGCCAGCAGCACTGCCGGGAACACCTACGAGCAGTACTTC,CASSTAGNTYEQYF
TRBJ2-3,NA,many,TRBV12-3/TRBV12-4,TGTGCCAGCAACGATCCCGGCACAGATACGCAGTATTTT,CASNDPGTDTQYF
TRBJ2-1,NA,NA,TRBV10-3,TGTGCCATCCTACCAACGCGGAGTTCCTCAAACAATGAGCAGTTCTTC,CAILPTRSSSNNEQFF
TRBJ2-4,TRBD1,NA,TRBV5-8,TGTGCCAGCAGCCGTCGGGACAGGGTACGTCCAGGGGGGTCCAGGCGAGCCAAAAACATTCAGTACTTC,CASSRRDRVRPGGSRRAKNIQYF
TRBJ2-4,NA,NA,TRBV12-3/TRBV12-4,TGTGCCAGCAGTTTGGCGGACATTCAGTACTTC,CASSLADIQYF
TRBJ2-3,NA,NA,TRBV2,TGTGCCAGCAGTGTAGGAGGGTCCCGCGATACGCAGTATTTT,CASSVGGSRDTQYF
TRBJ1-1,NA,few,TRBV7-9,TGTGCCAGCAGCTACCCCGATGATCCACAAGGAGCTTTCTTT,CASSYPDDPQGAFF
TRBJ1-6,TRBD1,few,TRBV12-3/TRBV12-4,TGTGCCAGCAGTTCCACCGGGACAGGGTGGTCACCCCTCCACTTT,CASSSTGTGWSPLHF
TRBJ2-3,NA,few,TRBV9,TGTGCCAGCAGCGTGTCTTTTAGGGATACGCAGTATTTT,CASSVSFRDTQYF